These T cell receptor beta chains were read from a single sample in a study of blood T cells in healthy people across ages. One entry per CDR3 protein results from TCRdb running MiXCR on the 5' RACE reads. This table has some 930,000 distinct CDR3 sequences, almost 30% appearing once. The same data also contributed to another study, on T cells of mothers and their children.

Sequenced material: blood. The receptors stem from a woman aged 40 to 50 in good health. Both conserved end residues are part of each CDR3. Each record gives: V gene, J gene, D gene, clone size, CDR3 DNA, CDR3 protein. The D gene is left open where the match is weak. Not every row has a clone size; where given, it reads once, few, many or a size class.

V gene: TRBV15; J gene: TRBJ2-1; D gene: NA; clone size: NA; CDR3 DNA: TGTGCCACCAGCGGAGCCGGGTGGTATGAGCAGTTCTTC; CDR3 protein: CATSGAGWYEQFF
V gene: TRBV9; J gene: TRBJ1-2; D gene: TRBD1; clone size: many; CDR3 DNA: TGTGCCAGCAGCACCGGGACAGTCTCTAACTATGGCTACACCTTC; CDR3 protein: CASSTGTVSNYGYTF
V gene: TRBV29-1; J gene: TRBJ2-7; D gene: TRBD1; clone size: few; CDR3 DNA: TGCAGCGTAGGACAGGGGTACAATGAGCAGTACTTC; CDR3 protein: CSVGQGYNEQYF
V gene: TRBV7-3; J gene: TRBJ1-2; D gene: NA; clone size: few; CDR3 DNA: TGTGCCAGCAGCTTTCAAGGGAACCACGGCTACACCTTC; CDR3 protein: CASSFQGNHGYTF
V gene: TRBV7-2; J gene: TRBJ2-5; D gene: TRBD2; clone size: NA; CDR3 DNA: TGTGCCAGCAGCTCCCGACTAGCGGGGGTCCACCAAGAGACCCAGTACTTC; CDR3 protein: CASSSRLAGVHQETQYF
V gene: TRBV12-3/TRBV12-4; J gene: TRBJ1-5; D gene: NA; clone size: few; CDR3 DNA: TGTGCCAGCAGTTTTTCCCTCCGGACAGAAAGGGATAGCAATCAGCCCCAGCATTTT; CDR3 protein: CASSFSLRTERDSNQPQHF
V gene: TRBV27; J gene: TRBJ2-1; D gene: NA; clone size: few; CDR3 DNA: TGTGCCAGCAGTTCCCCGCCCCACTTTGCATCCTACAATGAGCAGTTCTTC; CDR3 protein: CASSSPPHFASYNEQFF
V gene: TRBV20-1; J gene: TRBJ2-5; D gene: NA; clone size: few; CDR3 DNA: TGCAGTGCTAGAGGAGGCCTATCTTTTGACTCGACCCAGTACTTC; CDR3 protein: CSARGGLSFDSTQYF
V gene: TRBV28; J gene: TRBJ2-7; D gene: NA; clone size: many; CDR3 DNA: TGTGCCAGCAGTGCCGGGACGGTGAGCTACGAGCAGTACTTC; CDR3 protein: CASSAGTVSYEQYF
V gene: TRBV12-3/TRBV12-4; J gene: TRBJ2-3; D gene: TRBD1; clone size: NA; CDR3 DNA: TGTGCCAGCAGTAGACAGGGGCGAGACACAGATACGCAGTATTTT; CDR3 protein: CASSRQGRDTDTQYF
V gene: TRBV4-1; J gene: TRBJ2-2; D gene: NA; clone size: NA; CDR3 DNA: TGCGCCAGCAGCCGCCAACGGGGTCCGAACACCGGGGAGCTGTTTTTT; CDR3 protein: CASSRQRGPNTGELFF
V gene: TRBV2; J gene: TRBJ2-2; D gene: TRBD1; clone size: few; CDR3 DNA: TGTGCCAGCAGGCAGGGGGTTAGTCCCGGGGAGCTGTTTTTT; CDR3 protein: CASRQGVSPGELFF
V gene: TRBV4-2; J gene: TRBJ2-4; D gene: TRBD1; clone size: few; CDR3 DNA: TGTGCCAGCAGCCCAACCACAGGGGGAAGCAAAAACATTCAGTACTTC; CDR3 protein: CASSPTTGGSKNIQYF
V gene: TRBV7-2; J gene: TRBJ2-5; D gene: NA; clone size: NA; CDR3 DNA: TGTGCCAGCAGCAAAAGGGTATCGGAGCAGTACTTC; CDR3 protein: CASSKRVSEQYF
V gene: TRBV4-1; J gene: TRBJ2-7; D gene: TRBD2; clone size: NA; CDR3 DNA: TGCGCCAGCAGCCAAGCTAGCGGGGGAGCCTACGAGCAGTACTTC; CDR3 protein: CASSQASGGAYEQYF
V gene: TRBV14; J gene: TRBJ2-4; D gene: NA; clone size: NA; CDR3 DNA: TGTGCCAGCAGTCATGGACTAGCCAAAAACATTCAGTACTTC; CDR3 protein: CASSHGLAKNIQYF
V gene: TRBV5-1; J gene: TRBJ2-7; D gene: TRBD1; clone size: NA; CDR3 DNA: TGCGCCAGCAGCTGGGGAGAGGGGGCTACCTACGAGCAGTACTTC; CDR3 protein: CASSWGEGATYEQYF
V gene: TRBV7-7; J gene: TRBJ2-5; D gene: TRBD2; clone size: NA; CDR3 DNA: TGTGCTAGCAGCTTTCGACTAGCGGGGACGTACCAAGAGACCCAGTACTTC; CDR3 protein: CASSFRLAGTYQETQYF
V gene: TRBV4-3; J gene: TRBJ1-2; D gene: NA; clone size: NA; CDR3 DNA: TGCGCCAGCAGCCAAGAAAAAGGGAACTATGGCTACACCTTC; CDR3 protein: CASSQEKGNYGYTF
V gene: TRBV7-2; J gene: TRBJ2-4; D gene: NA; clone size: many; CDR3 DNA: TGTGCCAGCAGCTTATACGACCTAGCCAAAAACATTCAGTACTTC; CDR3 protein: CASSLYDLAKNIQYF
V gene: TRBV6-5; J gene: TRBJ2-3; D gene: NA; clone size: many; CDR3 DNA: TGTGCCAGCAGGCCGCACGCAGGCACAGATACGCAGTATTTT; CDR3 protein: CASRPHAGTDTQYF
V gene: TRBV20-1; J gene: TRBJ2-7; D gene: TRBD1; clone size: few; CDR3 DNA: TGCAGTGCTAGAGGGGACAGGGAATCCTACGAGCAGTACTTC; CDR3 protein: CSARGDRESYEQYF
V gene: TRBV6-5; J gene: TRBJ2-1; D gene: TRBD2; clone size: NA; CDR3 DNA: TGTGCCAGCAGTATCGGGACTAGCGGGGGGCGGGAGCAGTTCTTC; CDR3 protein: CASSIGTSGGREQFF
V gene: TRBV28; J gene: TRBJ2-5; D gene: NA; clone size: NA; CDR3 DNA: TGTGCCAGCAGCCTCTGGGGGGAAGGGGAGACCCAGTACTTC; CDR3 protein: CASSLWGEGETQYF
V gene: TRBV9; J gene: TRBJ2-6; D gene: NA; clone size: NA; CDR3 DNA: TGTGCCAGCAGCGTAGGCGGACTCTCTGGGGCCAACGTCCTGACTTTC; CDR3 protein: CASSVGGLSGANVLTF
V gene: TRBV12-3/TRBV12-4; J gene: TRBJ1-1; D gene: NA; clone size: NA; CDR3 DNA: TGTGCCAGCAGCTTGCAGGGGTTTGAAGCTTTCTTT; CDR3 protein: CASSLQGFEAFF
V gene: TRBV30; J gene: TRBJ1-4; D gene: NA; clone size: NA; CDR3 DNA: TGTGCCTGGAGTTATCGGCGGGCCAGTTGGGTTGAAAAACTGTTTTTT; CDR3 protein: CAWSYRRASWVEKLFF
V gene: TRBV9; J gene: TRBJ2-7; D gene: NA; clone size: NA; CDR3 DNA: TGTGCCAGCAGCGGGGGGCCTATTTACGAGCAGTACTTC; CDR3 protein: CASSGGPIYEQYF
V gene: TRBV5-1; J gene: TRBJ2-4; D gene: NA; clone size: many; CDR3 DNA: TGCGCCAGCAGCTTGATGGAGGCCAAAAACATTCAGTACTTC; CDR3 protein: CASSLMEAKNIQYF
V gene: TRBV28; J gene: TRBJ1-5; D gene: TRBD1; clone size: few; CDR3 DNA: TGTGCCAGTCTACGACAGGGGATCAGCAATCAGCCCCAGCATTTT; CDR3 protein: CASLRQGISNQPQHF
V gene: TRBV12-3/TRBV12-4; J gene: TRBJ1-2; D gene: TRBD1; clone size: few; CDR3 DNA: TGTGCCAGCAGACAGGGGTCCGGAGGCTACACCTTC; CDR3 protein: CASRQGSGGYTF
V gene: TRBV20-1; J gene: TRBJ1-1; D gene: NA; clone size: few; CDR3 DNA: TGCAGTGCTAGAGTCGGGGGAGGGAACACTGAAGCTTTCTTT; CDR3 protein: CSARVGGGNTEAFF
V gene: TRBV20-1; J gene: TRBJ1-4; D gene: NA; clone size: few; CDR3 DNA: TGCAGTGCTGGGGAGTCGCGAGGGTTGGGTGAAAAACTGTTTTTT; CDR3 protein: CSAGESRGLGEKLFF
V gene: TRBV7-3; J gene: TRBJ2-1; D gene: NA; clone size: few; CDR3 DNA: TGTGCCAGCAGCTCCTGGCAGGGAACCTACAATGAGCAGTTCTTC; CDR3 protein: CASSSWQGTYNEQFF
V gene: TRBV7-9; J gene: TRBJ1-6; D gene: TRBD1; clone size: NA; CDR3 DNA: TGTGCCAGCAGCTCGCGGGACAGCGTCCTTTCGCCCCTCCACTTT; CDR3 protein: CASSSRDSVLSPLHF
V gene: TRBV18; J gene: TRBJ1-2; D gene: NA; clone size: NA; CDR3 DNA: TGTGCCAGCTCTCCTCAGAGGGAATATGGCTACACCTTC; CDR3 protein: CASSPQREYGYTF
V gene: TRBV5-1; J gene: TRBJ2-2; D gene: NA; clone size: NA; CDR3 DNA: TGCGCCAGCAGCTTGGCCGGGACAGCGGGCACCGGGGAGCTGTTTTTT; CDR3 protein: CASSLAGTAGTGELFF
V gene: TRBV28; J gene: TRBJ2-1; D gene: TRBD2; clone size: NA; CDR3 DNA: TGTGCCAGCAGTGCCTTTCTAGCGGGGGGTTACAATGAGCAGTTCTTC; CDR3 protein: CASSAFLAGGYNEQFF
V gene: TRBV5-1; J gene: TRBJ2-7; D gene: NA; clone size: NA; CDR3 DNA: TGCGCCGGCAGCCAGGGTACCAGACGAGCCTACGAGCAGTACTTC; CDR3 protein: CAGSQGTRRAYEQYF
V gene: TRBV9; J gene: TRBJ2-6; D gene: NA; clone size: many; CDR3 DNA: TGTGCCAGCAGCGATGGCCCCTCCGCCTCTGGGGCCAACGTCCTGACTTTC; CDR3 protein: CASSDGPSASGANVLTF
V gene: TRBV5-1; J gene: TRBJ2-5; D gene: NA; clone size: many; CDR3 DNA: TGCGCCAGCAGCACGGATGGGTTCCAAGAGACCCAGTACTTC; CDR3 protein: CASSTDGFQETQYF
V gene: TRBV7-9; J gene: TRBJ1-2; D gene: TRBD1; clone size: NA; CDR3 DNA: TGTGCCAGCAGCTCGGGACAGGGCGAGGATGGCTACACCTTC; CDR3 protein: CASSSGQGEDGYTF
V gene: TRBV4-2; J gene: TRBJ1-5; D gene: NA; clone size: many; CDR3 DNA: TGTGCCAGCAGCCAAGACACAGGGATGGGCAATCAGCCCCAGCATTTT; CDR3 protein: CASSQDTGMGNQPQHF
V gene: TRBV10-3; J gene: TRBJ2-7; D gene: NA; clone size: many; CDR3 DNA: TGTGCCATCAGTGAGCAGGGGCACTACGAGCAGTACTTC; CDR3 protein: CAISEQGHYEQYF
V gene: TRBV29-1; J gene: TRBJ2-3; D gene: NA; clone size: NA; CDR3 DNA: TGCAGCGACCAGTCAGATACGCAGTATTTT; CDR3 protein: CSDQSDTQYF